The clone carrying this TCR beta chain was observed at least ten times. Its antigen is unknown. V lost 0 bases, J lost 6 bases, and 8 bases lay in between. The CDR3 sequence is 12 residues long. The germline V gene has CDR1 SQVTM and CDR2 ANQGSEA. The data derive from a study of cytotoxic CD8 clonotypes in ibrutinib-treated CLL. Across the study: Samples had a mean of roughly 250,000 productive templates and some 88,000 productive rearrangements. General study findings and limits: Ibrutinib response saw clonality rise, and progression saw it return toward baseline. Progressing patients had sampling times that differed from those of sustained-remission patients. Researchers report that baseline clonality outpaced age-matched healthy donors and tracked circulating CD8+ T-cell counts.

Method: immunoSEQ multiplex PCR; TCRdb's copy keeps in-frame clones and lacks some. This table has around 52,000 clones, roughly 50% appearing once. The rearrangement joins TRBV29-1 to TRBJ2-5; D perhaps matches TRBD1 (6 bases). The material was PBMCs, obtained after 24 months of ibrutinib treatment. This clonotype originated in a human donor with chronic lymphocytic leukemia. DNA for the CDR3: TGCAGCGTTGAAGAGGGGGCGAAGACCCAGTACTTC. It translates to CSVEEGAKTQYF.